This T cell receptor beta chain came from a study of T cells in Graves' hyperthyroidism and ophthalmopathy. Researchers took RNA transcripts and amplified the TCR beta CDR3 regions from them. TCR CDR3 regions were first amplified by RT-PCR with HTBI primers. TCRdb independently ran MiXCR on the multiplex PCR reads; one entry per CDR3 protein. The sample holds approximately 250,000 distinct CDR3 sequences, over 20% seen once. V dropped 7 bases and J dropped 4 bases, with 16 bases sitting between them. CDR1 and CDR2 from the germline V gene are MNHNS and SASEGT. This CDR3 has 14 amino acids. A word on this clonotype: Its antigen is undetermined.

Study-level findings and limits: Blood also held most thyroid clonotypes expanded beyond 0.001.

At least 3 on the Clinical Activity Score was recorded for ophthalmopathy patients, who also had NOSPECS grade at least 4 and duration under 3 months. Diagnoses rested on clinical symptoms, serum thyroxine and TRAb, thyroid ultrasound and orbital computed tomography. Out of roughly 9.1 ml of fresh peripheral blood came the PBMCs. Material: blood. This sequence joins TRBV6-1 and TRBJ1-1; D unclear. The TCR sequence derives from a woman in her forties with Graves' ophthalmopathy. CDR3 loop: CASTRTPESTEAFF. CDR3 nucleotides: TGTGCCAGCACCCGGACTCCTGAGAGCACTGAAGCTTTCTTT.